One sample yielded the 10 T cell receptor beta chains listed below, sequenced in a study of T cells in Graves' hyperthyroidism and ophthalmopathy. TCR beta CDR3 regions were amplified from RNA transcripts. A set of HTBI primers served as the primers for a first-round RT-PCR of the TCR CDR3. Via MiXCR, TCRdb re-called the multiplex PCR reads, giving one row per CDR3 protein. The sample gives nearly 600,000 distinct CDR3 sequences, about 15% of which show up once; under 7% is in the top ten. The source material was blood. Receptors were obtained from a woman in her thirties with Graves' hyperthyroidism that later progressed to Graves' ophthalmopathy.

The chain has TRBV5-6 and TRBJ1-1, with D hard to call. V lost 3 bases, J lost 0 bases, and 15 bases lay in between. The germline V gene encodes CDR1 SGHDT and CDR2 YYEEEE. The CDR3 is 16 amino acids. CDR3 region: CASSSSGWPVNTEAFF. The CDR3 nucleotides are TGTGCCAGCAGCTCCTCCGGGTGGCCGGTGAACACTGAAGCTTTCTTT.

This clonotype was seen many times. The chain has TRBV5-1 and TRBJ2-3; either TRBD1 or TRBD2 may supply D (5 bases each). Trimming took off 7 bases at V and 0 bases at J, with 12 bases between the two ends. The CDR3 runs 14 residues. The germline V gene has CDR1 SGHRS and CDR2 YFSETQ. The CDR3 is CASLRDVSTDTQYF. DNA for the CDR3: TGCGCCAGCCTTAGGGACGTGAGCACAGATACGCAGTATTTT.

This clonotype was seen many times. The chain couples TRBV7-2 to TRBJ2-5, with a tentative D call TRBD2 (5 bases). CDR1 and CDR2 (germline): SGHTA, FQGNSA. V was trimmed by 6 bases and J by 5 bases, leaving 19 bases between them. The CDR3 contains 15 residues. The CDR3, as DNA: TGTGCCAGCAGTGCACCAACTCTAGCCTTGGAGACCCAGTACTTC. This translates into CASSAPTLALETQYF. The entire variable domain, with the rest obtained from reference TRBV7-2 and TRBJ2-5, is as follows: GAGVSQSPSNKVTEKGKDVELRCDPISGHTALYWYRQSLGQGLEFLIYFQGNSAPDKSGLPSDRFSAERTGGSVSTLTIQRTQQEDSAVYLCASSAPTLALETQYFGPGTRLLVL.

This clonotype was counted ten times or more. This rearrangement joins TRBV7-9 to TRBJ2-7; 8 bases are a match to TRBD1. The CDR3 consists of 16 residues. The V gene's germline CDR1 is SEHNR and CDR2 FQNEAQ (reference sequence). Trimming removed 5 bases from V and 3 bases from J; junction bases left unmatched: 12. The CDR3 sequence: CASSTRTGRIYYEQYF. CDR3 sequence (DNA): TGTGCCAGCAGCACCAGGACAGGGCGGATTTACTACGAGCAGTACTTC.

The table lists this clonotype with many counts. The rearrangement joins TRBV12-3 or TRBV12-4 to TRBJ2-5, with a tentative D call TRBD1 (5 bases). V dropped 2 bases and J dropped 1 base, with 11 bases sitting between them. The CDR3 covers 15 residues. CDR3 in amino acids: CASSLSGPFQETQYF. The CDR3 DNA reads as TGTGCCAGCAGTTTATCAGGGCCCTTCCAAGAGACCCAGTACTTC.

This clonotype was observed many times. The J gene is TRBJ2-2, the V gene TRBV12-3 or TRBV12-4; TRBD2 matches at 8 bases. V gave up 11 bases and J gave up 0 bases; unmatched junction bases: 8. CDR3 length: 15 amino acids. Here the CDR3 reads CAYRGGAPNTGELFF. The CDR3 nucleotides are TGTGCCTACCGGGGGGGGGCTCCGAACACCGGGGAGCTGTTTTTT.

This clonotype was counted a single time. This clone may be a read error of a much larger clone one base away. The chain uses TRBV24-1 and TRBJ2-5, with D maybe TRBD2 (7 bases). V gave up 11 bases and J gave up 1 base, with 19 bases separating them. CDR1 is KGHDR, CDR2 SFDVKD, per germline. CDR3 length: 15 residues. CDR3 coding DNA: TGTGCCAGAACTTTAAGGGGGGGACCCCAAGAGACCCAGTACTTC. This translates into CARTLRGGPQETQYF.

This clonotype was counted a few times. The chain employs TRBV13 and TRBJ2-1; TRBD2 aligns across 11 bases. After removal of 6 bases from V and 7 bases from J, the junction contained 8 bases not matched to a gene. Germline V gene sequence: CDR1 PRHDT, CDR2 FYEKMQ (reference sequence). This CDR3 is built from 15 residues. In nucleotides, the CDR3 is TGTGCCAGCAGTCTGGGACTAGCGGACCATAATGAGCAGTTCTTC. Amino acid sequence: CASSLGLADHNEQFF.

This clonotype came up many times. The chain couples TRBV7-2 to TRBJ1-1; no reliable D call. The CDR3 runs 12 residues. Germline V gene lookup returns CDR1 SGHTA and CDR2 FQGNSA. Trimming removed 5 bases at V and 6 bases at J, with 10 bases between. This chain's CDR3 is CASSNSGAEAFF. The CDR3 bases are TGTGCCAGCAGCAATTCTGGGGCTGAAGCTTTCTTT.

This clonotype was found many times. This rearrangement joins TRBV7-9 to TRBJ2-5; D gene unclear. Germline CDR1 and CDR2: SEHNR and FQNEAQ (reference sequence). Trimming left V 2 bases short and J 5 bases short, with 9 bases between. CDR3 length equals 13 residues. CDR3 nucleotide sequence: TGTGCCAGCAGCTTAAACGGTTTGGAGACCCAGTACTTC. Translation gives CASSLNGLETQYF.